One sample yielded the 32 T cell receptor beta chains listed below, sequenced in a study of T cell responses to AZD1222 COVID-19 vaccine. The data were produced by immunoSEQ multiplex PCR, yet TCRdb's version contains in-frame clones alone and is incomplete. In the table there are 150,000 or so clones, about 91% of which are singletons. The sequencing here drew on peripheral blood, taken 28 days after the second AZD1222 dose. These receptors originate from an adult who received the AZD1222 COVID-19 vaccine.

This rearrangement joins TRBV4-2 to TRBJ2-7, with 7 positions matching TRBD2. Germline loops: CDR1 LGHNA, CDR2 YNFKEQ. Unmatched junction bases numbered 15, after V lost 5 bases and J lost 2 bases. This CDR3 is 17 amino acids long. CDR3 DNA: TGTGCCAGCAGCGTACAAGCGGGGCCGAACCCTACCTACGAGCAGTACTTC. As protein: CASSVQAGPNPTYEQYF.

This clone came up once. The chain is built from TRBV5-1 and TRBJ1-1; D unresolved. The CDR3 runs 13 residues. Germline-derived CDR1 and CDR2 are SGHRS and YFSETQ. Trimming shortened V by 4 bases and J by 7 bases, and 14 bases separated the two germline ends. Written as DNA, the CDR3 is TGCGCCAGCAGCCTGAGGGAGGGCCGTGAAGCTTTCTTT. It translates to CASSLREGREAFF.

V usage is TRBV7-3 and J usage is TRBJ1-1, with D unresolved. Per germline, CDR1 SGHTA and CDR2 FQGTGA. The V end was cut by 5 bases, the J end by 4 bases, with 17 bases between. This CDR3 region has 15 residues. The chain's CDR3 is CASSLVRISGTEAFF. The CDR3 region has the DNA TGTGCCAGCAGCCTCGTCAGGATAAGCGGCACTGAAGCTTTCTTT. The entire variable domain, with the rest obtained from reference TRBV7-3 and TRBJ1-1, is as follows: GAGVSQTPSNKVTEKGKYVELRCDPISGHTALYWYRQSLGQGPEFLIYFQGTGAADDSGLPNDRFFAVRPEGSVSTLKIQRTERGDSAVYLCASSLVRISGTEAFFGQGTRLTVV.

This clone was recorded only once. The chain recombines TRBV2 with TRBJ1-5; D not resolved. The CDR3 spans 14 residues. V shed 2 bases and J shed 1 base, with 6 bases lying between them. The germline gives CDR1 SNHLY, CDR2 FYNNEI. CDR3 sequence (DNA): TGTGCCAGCAGTGAACTACGGAGCAATCAGCCCCAGCATTTT. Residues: CASSELRSNQPQHF.

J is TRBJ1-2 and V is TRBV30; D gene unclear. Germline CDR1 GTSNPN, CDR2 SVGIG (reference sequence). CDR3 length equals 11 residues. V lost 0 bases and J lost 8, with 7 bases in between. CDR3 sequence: CAWSVRVGYTF. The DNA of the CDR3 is TGTGCCTGGAGTGTACGCGTCGGCTACACCTTC.

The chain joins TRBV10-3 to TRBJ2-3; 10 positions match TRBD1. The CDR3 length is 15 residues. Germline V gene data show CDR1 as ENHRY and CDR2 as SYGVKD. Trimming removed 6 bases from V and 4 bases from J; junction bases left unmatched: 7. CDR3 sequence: CAIRAGQGFADTQYF. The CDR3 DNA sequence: TGTGCCATCAGGGCGGGACAGGGGTTCGCAGATACGCAGTATTTT.

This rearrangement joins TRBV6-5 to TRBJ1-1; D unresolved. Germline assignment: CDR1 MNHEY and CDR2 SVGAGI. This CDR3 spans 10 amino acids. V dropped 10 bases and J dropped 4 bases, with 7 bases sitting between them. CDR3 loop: CATFTTEAFF. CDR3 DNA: TGTGCCACTTTTACCACTGAAGCTTTCTTT.

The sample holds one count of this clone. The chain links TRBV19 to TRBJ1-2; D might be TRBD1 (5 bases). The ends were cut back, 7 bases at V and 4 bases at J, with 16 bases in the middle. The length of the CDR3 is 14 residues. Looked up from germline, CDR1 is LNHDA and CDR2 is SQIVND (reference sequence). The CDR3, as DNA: TGTGCCAGTACTCAGGCCCTCGGGGGCTATGGCTACACCTTC. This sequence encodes CASTQALGGYGYTF.

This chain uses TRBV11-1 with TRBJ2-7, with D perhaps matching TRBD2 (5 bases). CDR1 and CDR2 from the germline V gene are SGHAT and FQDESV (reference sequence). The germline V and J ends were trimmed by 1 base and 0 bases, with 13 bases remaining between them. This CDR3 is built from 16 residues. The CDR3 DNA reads TGTGCCAGCAGCTTAGAAACGTACGACTACTCCTACGAGCAGTACTTC. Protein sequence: CASSLETYDYSYEQYF.

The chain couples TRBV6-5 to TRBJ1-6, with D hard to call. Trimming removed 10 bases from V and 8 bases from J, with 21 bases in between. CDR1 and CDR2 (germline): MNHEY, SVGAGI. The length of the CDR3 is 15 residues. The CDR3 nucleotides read TGTGCCATTAACTCCGGGTCCTTAAAAGATTCACCCCTCCACTTT. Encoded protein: CAINSGSLKDSPLHF.

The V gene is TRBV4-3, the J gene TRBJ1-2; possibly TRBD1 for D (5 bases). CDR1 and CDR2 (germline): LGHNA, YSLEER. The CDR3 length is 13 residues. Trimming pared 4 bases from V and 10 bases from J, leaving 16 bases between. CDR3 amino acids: CASSPSGGTVYTF. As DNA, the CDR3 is TGCGCCAGCAGCCCCTCGGGAGGGACGGTCTACACCTTC.

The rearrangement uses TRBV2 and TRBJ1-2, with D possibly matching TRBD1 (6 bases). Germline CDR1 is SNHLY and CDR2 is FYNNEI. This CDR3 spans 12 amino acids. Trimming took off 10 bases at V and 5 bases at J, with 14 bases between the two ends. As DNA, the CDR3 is TGTGCCACCTCAACAGGGAATTATGGCTACACCTTC. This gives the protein CATSTGNYGYTF.

The DNA for the CDR3 is TGTGCCTGGAGCCTCGTCTTCGCGGGAGGGCTCTTCAACGAGCAGTACTTC. Translated, it gives CAWSLVFAGGLFNEQYF. The chain carries TRBV30 and TRBJ2-7; 9 nucleotides align to TRBD2. Trimming took 3 bases from V and 5 from J; bases not matched to a gene: 17. This CDR3 contains 17 residues. CDR1 and CDR2 from the germline V gene are GTSNPN and SVGIG (reference sequence).

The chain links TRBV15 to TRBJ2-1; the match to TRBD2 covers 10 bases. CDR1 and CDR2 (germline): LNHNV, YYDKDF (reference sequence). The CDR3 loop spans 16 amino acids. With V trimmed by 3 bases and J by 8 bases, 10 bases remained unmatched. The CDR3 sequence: CATSSKGAGGPYEQFF. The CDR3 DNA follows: TGTGCCACCAGCAGCAAGGGAGCGGGAGGGCCATATGAGCAGTTCTTC.

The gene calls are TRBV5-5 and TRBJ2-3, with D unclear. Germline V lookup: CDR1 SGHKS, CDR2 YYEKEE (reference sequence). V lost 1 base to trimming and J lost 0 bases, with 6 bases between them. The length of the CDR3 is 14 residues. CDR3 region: CASSLFSSTDTQYF. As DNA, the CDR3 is TGTGCCAGCAGCTTGTTCTCGAGCACAGATACGCAGTATTTT. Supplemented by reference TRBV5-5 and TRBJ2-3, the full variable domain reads DAGVTQSPTHLIKTRGQQVTLRCSPISGHKSVSWYQQVLGQGPQFIFQYYEKEERGRGNFPDRFSARQFPNYSSELNVNALLLGDSALYLCASSLFSSTDTQYFGPGTRLTVL.

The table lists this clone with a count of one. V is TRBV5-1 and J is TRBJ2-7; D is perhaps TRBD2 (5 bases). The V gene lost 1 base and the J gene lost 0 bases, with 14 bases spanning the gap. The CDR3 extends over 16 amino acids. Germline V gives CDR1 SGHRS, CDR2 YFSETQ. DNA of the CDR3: TGCGCCAGCAGCTTGAGTGGCGGACTGAGCTCCTACGAGCAGTACTTC. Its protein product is CASSLSGGLSSYEQYF.

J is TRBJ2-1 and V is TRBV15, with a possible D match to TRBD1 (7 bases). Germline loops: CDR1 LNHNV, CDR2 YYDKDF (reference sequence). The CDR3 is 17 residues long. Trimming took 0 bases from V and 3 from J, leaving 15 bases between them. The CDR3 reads CATSRDFGTAGYNEQFF. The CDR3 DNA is TGTGCCACCAGCAGAGATTTTGGGACAGCGGGCTACAATGAGCAGTTCTTC.

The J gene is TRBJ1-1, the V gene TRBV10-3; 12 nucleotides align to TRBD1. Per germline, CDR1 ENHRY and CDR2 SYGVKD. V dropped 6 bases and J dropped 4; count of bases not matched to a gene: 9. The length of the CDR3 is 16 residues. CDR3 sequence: CAISTRDRGLGTEAFF. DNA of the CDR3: TGTGCCATCAGCACCCGGGACAGGGGGCTGGGCACTGAAGCTTTCTTT.

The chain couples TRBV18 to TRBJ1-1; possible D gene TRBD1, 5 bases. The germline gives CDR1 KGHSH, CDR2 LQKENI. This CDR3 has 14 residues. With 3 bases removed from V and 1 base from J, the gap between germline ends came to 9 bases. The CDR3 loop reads CASSPGLPNTEAFF. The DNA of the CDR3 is TGTGCCAGCTCACCGGGACTCCCGAACACTGAAGCTTTCTTT.

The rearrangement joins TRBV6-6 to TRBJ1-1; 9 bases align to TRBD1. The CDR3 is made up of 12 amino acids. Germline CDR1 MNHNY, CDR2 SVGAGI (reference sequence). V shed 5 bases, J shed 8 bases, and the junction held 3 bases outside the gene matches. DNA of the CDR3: TGTGCCAGCAGTCTCACAGGGGGCGAAGCTTTCTTT. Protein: CASSLTGGEAFF.

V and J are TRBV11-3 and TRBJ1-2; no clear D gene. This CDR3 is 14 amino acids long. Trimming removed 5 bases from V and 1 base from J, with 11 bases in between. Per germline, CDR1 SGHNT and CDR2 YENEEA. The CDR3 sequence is CASSIGRLNYGYTF. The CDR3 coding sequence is TGTGCCAGCAGCATCGGACGGCTTAACTATGGCTACACCTTC.

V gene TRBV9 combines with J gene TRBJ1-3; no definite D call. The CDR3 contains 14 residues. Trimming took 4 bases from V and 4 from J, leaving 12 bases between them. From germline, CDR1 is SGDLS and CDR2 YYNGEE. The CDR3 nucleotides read TGTGCCAGCAGCCTAGTCTCGGAGGGAAACACCATATATTTT. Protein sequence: CASSLVSEGNTIYF. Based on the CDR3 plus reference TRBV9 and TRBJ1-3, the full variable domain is DSGVTQTPKHLITATGQRVTLRCSPRSGDLSVYWYQQSLDQGLQFLIQYYNGEERAKGNILERFSAQQFPDLHSELNLSSLELGDSALYFCASSLVSEGNTIYFGEGSWLTVV.

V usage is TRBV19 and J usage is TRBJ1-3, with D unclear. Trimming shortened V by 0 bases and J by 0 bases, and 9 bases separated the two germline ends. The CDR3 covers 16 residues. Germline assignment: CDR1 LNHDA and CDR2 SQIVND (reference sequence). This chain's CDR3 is CASSIDLVSSGNTIYF. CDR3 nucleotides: TGTGCCAGTAGTATAGATCTTGTCAGCTCTGGAAACACCATATATTTT.

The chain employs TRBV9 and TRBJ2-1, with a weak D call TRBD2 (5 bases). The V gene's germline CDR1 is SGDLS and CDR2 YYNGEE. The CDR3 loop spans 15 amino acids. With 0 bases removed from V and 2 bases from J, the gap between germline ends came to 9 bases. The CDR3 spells CASSVGSGPYNEQFF. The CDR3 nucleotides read TGTGCCAGCAGCGTAGGGAGCGGCCCCTACAATGAGCAGTTCTTC.

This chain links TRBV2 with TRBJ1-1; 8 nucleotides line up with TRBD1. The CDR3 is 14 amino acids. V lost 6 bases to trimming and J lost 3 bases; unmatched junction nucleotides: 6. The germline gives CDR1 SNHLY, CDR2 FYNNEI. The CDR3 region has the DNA TGTGCCAGCAGAGCGACAGGGGAGTACACTGAAGCTTTCTTT. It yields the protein CASRATGEYTEAFF.

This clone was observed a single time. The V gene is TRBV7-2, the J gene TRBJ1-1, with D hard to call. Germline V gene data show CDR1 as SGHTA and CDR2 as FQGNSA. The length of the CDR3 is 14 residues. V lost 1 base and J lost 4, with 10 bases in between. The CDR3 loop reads CASSLVGVGTEAFF. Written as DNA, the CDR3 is TGTGCCAGCAGCTTAGTCGGGGTGGGCACTGAAGCTTTCTTT.

The CDR3 loop reads CASSQGTSGRALVGELFF. The CDR3 coding sequence is TGTGCCAGCAGCCAAGGGACTAGCGGGAGGGCCCTAGTGGGGGAGCTGTTTTTT. The chain links TRBV4-2 to TRBJ2-2; TRBD2 matches at 15 bases. V shed 1 base and J 8 bases; nucleotides not matched to a gene: 8. In germline, CDR1 is LGHNA, CDR2 YNFKEQ. The CDR3 sequence is 18 residues long.

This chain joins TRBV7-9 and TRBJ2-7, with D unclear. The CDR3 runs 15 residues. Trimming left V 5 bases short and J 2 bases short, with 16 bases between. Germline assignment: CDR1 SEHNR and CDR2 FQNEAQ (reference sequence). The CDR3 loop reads CASSPRKGGTYEQYF. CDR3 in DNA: TGTGCCAGCAGCCCTAGGAAGGGTGGCACCTACGAGCAGTACTTC.

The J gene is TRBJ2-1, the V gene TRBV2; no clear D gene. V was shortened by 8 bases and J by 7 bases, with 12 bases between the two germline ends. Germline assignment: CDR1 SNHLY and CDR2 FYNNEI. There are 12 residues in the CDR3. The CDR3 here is CASSRNQNEQFF. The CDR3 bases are TGTGCCAGCTCGCGGAACCAAAATGAGCAGTTCTTC.

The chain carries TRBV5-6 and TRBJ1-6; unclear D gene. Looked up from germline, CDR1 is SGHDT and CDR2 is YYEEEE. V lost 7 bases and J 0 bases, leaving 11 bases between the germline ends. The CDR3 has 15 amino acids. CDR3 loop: CASFARSSYNSPLHF. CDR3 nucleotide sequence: TGTGCCAGCTTCGCCAGGAGCTCCTATAATTCACCCCTCCACTTT.

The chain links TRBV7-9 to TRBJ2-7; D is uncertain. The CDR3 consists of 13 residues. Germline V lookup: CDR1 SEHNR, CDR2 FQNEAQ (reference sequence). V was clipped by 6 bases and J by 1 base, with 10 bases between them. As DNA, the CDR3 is TGTGCCAGCAGGGACGCTAATTCCTACGAGCAGTACTTC. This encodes CASRDANSYEQYF.

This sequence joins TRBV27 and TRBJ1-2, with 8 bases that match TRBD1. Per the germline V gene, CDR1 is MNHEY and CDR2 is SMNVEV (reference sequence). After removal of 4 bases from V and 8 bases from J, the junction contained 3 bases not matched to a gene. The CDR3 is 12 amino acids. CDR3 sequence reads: CASSSGGWGYTF. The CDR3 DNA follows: TGTGCCAGCAGTTCAGGGGGCTGGGGCTACACCTTC.